This TCR beta chain was obtained from a study of blood T cell repertoires in COVID-19. Study as a whole: Researchers got acute and convalescent COVID-19 samples from the United States, Italy and Spain. From T cells, B-cell-depleted T cells, or PBMCs came the material, which was cDNA or gDNA.

In the original workflow: The assay estimated nucleated cells by amplifying reference gene primers. Method: immunoSEQ multiplex PCR; TCRdb's copy keeps in-frame clones and lacks some. The D gene and trimming were derived from the DNA, and the V and J assignments and clone size from that table. The sample carries about 75,000 clones, about four fifths recorded once. The CDR3 runs 15 residues. CDR1 is SGHTA, CDR2 FQGNSA, per germline. V shed 2 bases, J shed 2 bases, and the junction held 2 bases outside the gene matches. The chain is built from TRBV7-2 and TRBJ1-5, with 8 bases identical to TRBD1. Material: peripheral blood. This sequence was found in an elderly woman with active or convalescent COVID-19. The CDR3, as DNA: TGTGCCAGCAGCTTAACAGGGGGAGGCAATCAGCCCCAGCATTTT. Protein: CASSLTGGGNQPQHF.